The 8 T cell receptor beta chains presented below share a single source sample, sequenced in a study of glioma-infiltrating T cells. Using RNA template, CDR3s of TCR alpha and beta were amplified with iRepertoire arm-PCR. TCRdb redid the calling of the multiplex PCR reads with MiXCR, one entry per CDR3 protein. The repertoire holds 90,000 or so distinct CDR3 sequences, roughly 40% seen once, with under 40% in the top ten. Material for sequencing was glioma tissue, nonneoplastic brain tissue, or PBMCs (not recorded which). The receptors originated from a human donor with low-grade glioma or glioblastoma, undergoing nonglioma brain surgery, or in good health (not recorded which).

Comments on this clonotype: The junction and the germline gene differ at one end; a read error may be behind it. CDR3 DNA sequence: TGTGCCAGCCGCCAATACAATGGGCAGTTCTTC. Its translation is CASRQYNGQFF. This chain joins TRBV27 and TRBJ2-1; no clear D. CDR1 is MNHEY and CDR2 is SMNVEV in the germline V gene (reference sequence). CDR3 length equals 11 residues.

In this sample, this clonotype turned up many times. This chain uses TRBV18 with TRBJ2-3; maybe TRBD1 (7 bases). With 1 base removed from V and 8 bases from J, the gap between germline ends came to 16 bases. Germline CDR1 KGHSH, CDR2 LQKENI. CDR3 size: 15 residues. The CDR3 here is CASSPQNRGGGTQYF. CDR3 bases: TGTGCCAGCTCACCACAGAACAGGGGAGGCGGTACGCAGTATTTT.

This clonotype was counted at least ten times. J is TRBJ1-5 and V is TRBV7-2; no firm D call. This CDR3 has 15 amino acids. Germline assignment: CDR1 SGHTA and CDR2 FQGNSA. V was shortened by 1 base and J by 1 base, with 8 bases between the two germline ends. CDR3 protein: CASSLVSQSNQPQHF. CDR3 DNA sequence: TGTGCCAGCAGCTTAGTTTCCCAGAGCAATCAGCCCCAGCATTTT.

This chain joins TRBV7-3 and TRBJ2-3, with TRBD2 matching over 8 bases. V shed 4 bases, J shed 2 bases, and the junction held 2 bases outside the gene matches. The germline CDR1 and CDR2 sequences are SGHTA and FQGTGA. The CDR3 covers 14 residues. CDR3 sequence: CASSSGLATDTQYF. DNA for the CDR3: TGTGCCAGCAGCTCTGGACTAGCCACAGATACGCAGTATTTT.

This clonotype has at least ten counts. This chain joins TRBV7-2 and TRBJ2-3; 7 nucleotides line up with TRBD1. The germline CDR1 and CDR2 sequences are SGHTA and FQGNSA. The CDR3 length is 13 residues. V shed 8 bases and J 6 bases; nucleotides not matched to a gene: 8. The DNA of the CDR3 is TGTGCCAGCGCAGACAGGGAATCGGATACGCAGTATTTT. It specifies CASADRESDTQYF.

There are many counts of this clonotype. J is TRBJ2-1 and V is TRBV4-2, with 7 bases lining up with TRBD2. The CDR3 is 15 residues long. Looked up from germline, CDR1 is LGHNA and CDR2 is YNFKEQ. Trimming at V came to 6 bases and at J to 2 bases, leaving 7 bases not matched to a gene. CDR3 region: CASSPRSGAYNEQFF. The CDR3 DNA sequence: TGTGCCAGCAGTCCCCGCAGCGGGGCCTACAATGAGCAGTTCTTC.

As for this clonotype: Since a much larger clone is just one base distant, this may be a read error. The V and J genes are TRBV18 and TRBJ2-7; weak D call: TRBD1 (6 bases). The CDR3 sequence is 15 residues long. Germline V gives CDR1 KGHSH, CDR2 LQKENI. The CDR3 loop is CASLPQGIFNGEQYF. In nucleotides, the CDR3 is TGTGCCAGCTTACCACAGGGAATTTTCAACGGCGAGCAGTACTTC. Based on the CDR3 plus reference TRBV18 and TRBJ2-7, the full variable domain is NAGVMQNPRHLVRRRGQEARLRCSPMKGHSHVYWYRQLPEEGLKFMVYLQKENIIDESGMPKERFSAEFPKEGPSILRIQQVVRGDSAAYFCASLPQGIFNGEQYFGPGTRLTVT.

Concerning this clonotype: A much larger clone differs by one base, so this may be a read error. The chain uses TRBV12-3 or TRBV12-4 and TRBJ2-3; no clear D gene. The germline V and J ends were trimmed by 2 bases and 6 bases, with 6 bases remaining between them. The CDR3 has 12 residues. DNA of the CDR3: TGTGCCAGCAGTTTACGTAGGGATACGCAGTATTTT. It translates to CASSLRRDTQYF.